This entry describes one T cell receptor beta chain. Antigen unknown. CDR3 length equals 15 residues. Trimming shortened V by 5 bases and J by 5 bases, and 19 bases separated the two germline ends. Germline CDR1 and CDR2: SGHRS and YFSETQ. The data were produced by immunoSEQ multiplex PCR, yet TCRdb's version contains in-frame clones alone and is incomplete. Of 18,000 or so clones listed, around 77% were seen once; the top ten hold 24%. The data belong to a study of OX40 agonist ivuxolimab in advanced cancers. For the study at large: Every 2 weeks, ivuxolimab was infused into the patients intravenously at between 0.01 and 10 mg/kg.

General study points: Low normalized T-cell clonal expansion was also seen in some nonresponders. CD8+ T cells showed, on average, more clonal expansion than CD4+ cells. Blood T cells, both CD4+ and CD8+, expanded clonally by week 6 at 0.1 to 3.0 mg/kg.

This specimen consisted of CD4+ or CD8+ T cells sorted from blood, obtained in a trial of the OX40 agonist ivuxolimab. The receptor was derived from an adult with an advanced solid tumor such as melanoma, head and neck, liver or kidney cancer. The chain has TRBV5-1 and TRBJ1-2; no clear D. The CDR3 bases are TGCGCCAGCAGGGATTCCGTCGGGCTAGCATATGGCTACACCTTC. As protein: CASRDSVGLAYGYTF. The full variable domain, with the rest looked up from reference TRBV5-1 and TRBJ1-2, is KAGVTQTPRYLIKTRGQQVTLSCSPISGHRSVSWYQQTPGQGLQFLFEYFSETQRNKGNFPGRFSGRQFSNSRSEMNVSTLELGDSALYLCASRDSVGLAYGYTFGSGTRLTVV.